One T cell receptor (beta chain) is described in this entry. The data stem from a study of blood T cells in healthy people across ages. Through a sample-barcoded 5' primer and a J-beta primer mix, a second PCR was run for roughly 7 to 12 cycles. TCRdb used MiXCR to reprocess the 5' RACE reads, holding one entry per CDR3 protein. This table has about 1.4 million distinct CDR3 sequences, approximately 63% appearing once. Sequencing used blood. This sequence was found in a young man in good health.

CDR3 sequence (DNA): TGTGCCAGCAGTTTTACAGGGGCGTATGGCGGCTACACCTTC. It yields the protein CASSFTGAYGGYTF. The gene calls are TRBV2 and TRBJ1-2; 7 bases line up with TRBD1. The CDR3 has 14 amino acids. Germline loops: CDR1 SNHLY, CDR2 FYNNEI. V dropped 5 bases and J dropped 8; count of bases not matched to a gene: 11.